A single sample gave rise to the 23 T cell receptor beta chains below, sequenced in a study of T-cell memory formation after mild COVID-19. TCRdb re-called the 5' RACE reads through MiXCR, storing one row per CDR3 protein. The data show approximately 250,000 distinct CDR3 sequences, 16% seen once. The sample consisted of PBMCs or a T cell subset sorted from them (not recorded which). Receptors originate from a man aged 18 to 30 who had mild COVID-19 (a few samples of this study predate the infection). Cell type and time point are not known.

This chain connects TRBV20-1 to TRBJ2-3; 7 bases map to TRBD1. The germline gives CDR1 DFQATT, CDR2 SNEGSKA (reference sequence). This CDR3 comprises 13 residues. V was clipped by 6 bases and J by 5 bases; unmatched bases: 8. CDR3 in DNA: TGCAGTGCCGCCGACAGGGAAAGAGATACGCAGTATTTT. Translated: CSAADRERDTQYF.

The CDR3 spells CASSVEFGTQYF. DNA of the CDR3: TGTGCCAGCAGCGTAGAGTTCGGGACCCAGTACTTC. V gene TRBV9 combines with J gene TRBJ2-5; no firm D call. The CDR3 extends over 12 amino acids. V gave up 0 bases and J gave up 7 bases, with 7 bases separating them. Germline CDR1 SGDLS, CDR2 YYNGEE.

A few counts support this clonotype. The gene calls are TRBV29-1 and TRBJ1-2; D gene ambiguous. V gave up 6 bases and J gave up 0 bases, with 11 bases separating them. The CDR3 loop spans 13 amino acids. Germline CDR1 is SQVTM and CDR2 is ANQGSEA. DNA for the CDR3: TGCAGCGTCCGACGCCTAGCTAACTATGGCTACACCTTC. It yields the protein CSVRRLANYGYTF.

This clonotype has a handful of counts. The V call is TRBV6-2 or TRBV6-3, the J call TRBJ2-7, with D uncertain. The germline V and J ends were trimmed by 2 bases and 4 bases, with 6 bases remaining between them. Germline lookup yields CDR1 MNHEY and CDR2 SVGEGT. CDR3 length: 12 residues. CDR3 residues: CASSYPGYEQYV. CDR3 in DNA: TGTGCCAGCAGTTACCCCGGATACGAGCAGTACGTC.

The V and J genes are TRBV4-2 and TRBJ2-3; TRBD2 might be the D (7 bases). Germline lookup yields CDR1 LGHNA and CDR2 YNFKEQ. This CDR3 has 18 residues. Trimming shortened V by 4 bases and J by 0 bases, and 20 bases separated the two germline ends. The CDR3 DNA sequence: TGTGCCAGCAGCCCTTTGGGGGGGGCCCTCTCGAGCACAGATACGCAGTATTTT. This gives the protein CASSPLGGALSSTDTQYF.

V usage is TRBV28 and J usage is TRBJ1-2; TRBD1 agrees at 8 bases. This CDR3 region has 14 residues. CDR1 and CDR2 from the germline V gene are MDHEN and SYDVKM. V shed 6 bases and J 5 bases; nucleotides not matched to a gene: 8. CDR3 DNA sequence: TGTGCCAGCAGCCCCGGGACAGGCCCTTATGGCTACACCTTC. Encoded protein: CASSPGTGPYGYTF.

The V gene is TRBV6-6, the J gene TRBJ1-1; no clear D gene. Looked up from germline, CDR1 is MNHNY and CDR2 is SVGAGI (reference sequence). V dropped 4 bases and J dropped 0 bases, with 15 bases sitting between them. The CDR3 is made up of 16 amino acids. The CDR3 DNA follows: TGTGCCAGCAGTTCCTCGACGGGGATTATGAACACTGAAGCTTTCTTT. Encoded protein: CASSSSTGIMNTEAFF.

This clonotype has just a few counts. The chain uses TRBV12-3 or TRBV12-4 and TRBJ1-6; a weak D match, TRBD1 (5 bases). Trimming left V 3 bases short and J 10 bases short, with 13 bases between. The CDR3 is 14 amino acids. The CDR3 reads CASSFGGEESPLHF. The DNA for the CDR3 is TGTGCCAGCAGTTTTGGGGGAGAAGAATCACCCCTCCACTTT.

V usage is TRBV14 and J usage is TRBJ2-3; D gene ambiguous. CDR1 SGHDN and CDR2 FVKESK come from the germline V gene. This CDR3 spans 15 amino acids. V was shortened by 7 bases and J by 0 bases, with 14 bases between the two germline ends. CDR3 bases: TGTGCCAGCACCCGGACCGGAGCCAGCACAGATACGCAGTATTTT. It translates to CASTRTGASTDTQYF.

This clonotype was seen repeatedly, ten times or more. The chain couples TRBV6-5 to TRBJ1-6; unclear D gene. The CDR3 contains 14 residues. Trimming left V 6 bases short and J 10 bases short, with 16 bases between. CDR1 and CDR2 from the germline V gene are MNHEY and SVGAGI. The CDR3 reads CASRWTGLGSPLHF. CDR3 bases: TGTGCCAGCAGATGGACTGGATTGGGGTCACCCCTCCACTTT.

This clonotype was seen more than once but under ten times. The V call is TRBV5-1, the J call TRBJ2-5; D is tentatively TRBD1 or TRBD2 (5 bases each). Germline V gene data show CDR1 as SGHRS and CDR2 as YFSETQ. V was clipped by 7 bases and J by 5 bases, with 18 bases between them. The CDR3 extends over 14 amino acids. The CDR3 spells CASQPGGGEETQYF. Written as DNA, the CDR3 is TGCGCCAGCCAACCGGGTGGGGGAGAGGAGACCCAGTACTTC. Full variable domain (remainder filled in from reference TRBV5-1 and TRBJ2-5): KAGVTQTPRYLIKTRGQQVTLSCSPISGHRSVSWYQQTPGQGLQFLFEYFSETQRNKGNFPGRFSGRQFSNSRSEMNVSTLELGDSALYLCASQPGGGEETQYFGPGTRLLVL.

This chain connects TRBV6-5 to TRBJ2-7; 10 positions agree with TRBD1. The CDR3 is 15 amino acids. CDR1 is MNHEY, CDR2 SVGAGI, per germline. V lost 2 bases, J lost 2 bases, and 3 bases stayed unmatched. DNA of the CDR3: TGTGCCAGCAGTTACGGACAGGGGGATACCTACGAGCAGTACTTC. Translating it yields CASSYGQGDTYEQYF.

Ten or more counts support this clonotype. The rearrangement links TRBV7-8 to TRBJ2-1; the D is unclear. CDR1 and CDR2 (germline): SGHVS, FQNEAQ. The length of the CDR3 is 12 residues. Trimming cost V 0 bases and J 12 bases, with 9 bases left between them. CDR3 region: CASSLAGERQFF. For the CDR3, the DNA is TGTGCCAGCAGCTTAGCAGGTGAGCGGCAGTTCTTC.

In its sample, this clonotype was seen a few times. The chain has TRBV5-1 and TRBJ2-1; D is unresolved. The germline gives CDR1 SGHRS, CDR2 YFSETQ. The CDR3 contains 15 residues. The V and J ends lost 0 bases and 8 bases respectively, with 15 bases between them. The CDR3 is CASSLGRVKGHEQFF. CDR3 bases: TGCGCCAGCAGCTTGGGCCGCGTCAAGGGCCATGAGCAGTTCTTC.

This clonotype occurred a few times. The V gene is TRBV25-1, the J gene TRBJ2-3; D is unclear. The ends were cut back, 3 bases at V and 6 bases at J, with 7 bases in the middle. The CDR3 is 12 residues long. Germline V CDR1 and CDR2: MGHDK, SYGVNS. This chain's CDR3 is CASSDVNDTQYF. The CDR3 nucleotides are TGTGCCAGCAGTGACGTAAACGATACGCAGTATTTT.

This clonotype was seen a few times. The chain joins TRBV5-1 to TRBJ1-1; perhaps TRBD1 as D (5 bases). Per the germline V gene, CDR1 is SGHRS and CDR2 is YFSETQ. Trimming pared 0 bases from V and 4 bases from J, leaving 13 bases between. The CDR3 spans 15 residues. The CDR3 DNA is TGCGCCAGCAGCTTGGTCTCGCAGGGAGGCACTGAAGCTTTCTTT. It is translated as CASSLVSQGGTEAFF.

This clonotype was picked up a small number of times. This chain joins TRBV28 and TRBJ1-5; D unclear. The germline V gene has CDR1 MDHEN and CDR2 SYDVKM. V dropped 7 bases and J dropped 0 bases, with 13 bases sitting between them. The CDR3 sequence is 15 residues long. The CDR3 DNA sequence: TGTGCCAGCACCCAGACTGGAAATAGCAATCAGCCCCAGCATTTT. This sequence encodes CASTQTGNSNQPQHF.

This clonotype was recorded at least ten times. The chain employs TRBV4-1 and TRBJ2-3; 9 bases match TRBD2. V lost 0 bases, J lost 1 base, and 5 bases stayed unmatched. Germline V gene sequence: CDR1 MGHRA, CDR2 YSYEKL. The length of the CDR3 is 17 residues. For the CDR3, the DNA is TGCGCCAGCAGCCAAGATTGGGTAGCGGGGGGCACAGATACGCAGTATTTT. Translation: CASSQDWVAGGTDTQYF.

In its sample, this clonotype was seen a few times. The J gene is TRBJ2-3, the V gene TRBV7-6, with D possibly TRBD1 on 6 matching bases. CDR1 SGHVS and CDR2 FNYEAQ come from the germline V gene. This CDR3 region has 17 residues. Trimming pared 5 bases from V and 2 bases from J, leaving 20 bases between. The CDR3 DNA is TGTGCCAGCAGCCAGGGGAAGGGGTCCCATTTCACAGATACGCAGTATTTT. Protein sequence: CASSQGKGSHFTDTQYF.

V and J are TRBV5-1 and TRBJ1-5; perhaps TRBD1 as D (6 bases). Germline CDR1 SGHRS, CDR2 YFSETQ. The CDR3 consists of 13 residues. V was shortened by 2 bases and J by 8 bases, with 11 bases between the two germline ends. CDR3 coding DNA: TGCGCCAGCAGCTTTGTGACAGGCGAGCCCCAGCATTTT. Its translation is CASSFVTGEPQHF.

The rearrangement links TRBV5-1 to TRBJ2-5; 7 bases map to TRBD1. The germline CDR1 and CDR2 sequences are SGHRS and YFSETQ. V shed 3 bases and J 1 base; nucleotides not matched to a gene: 6. The CDR3 totals 15 residues. The CDR3 sequence: CASSSATGSQETQYF. Written as DNA, the CDR3 is TGCGCCAGCAGCTCCGCGACAGGGTCCCAAGAGACCCAGTACTTC.

This clonotype was detected many times. The chain is built from TRBV29-1 and TRBJ2-7, with D uncertain. The CDR3 spans 12 residues. Per the germline V gene, CDR1 is SQVTM and CDR2 is ANQGSEA. Deletions cut 1 base from V and 3 bases from J, with 7 bases between. CDR3 sequence (DNA): TGCAGCGTTGAAGTAGCCGACTACGAGCAGTACTTC. Protein sequence: CSVEVADYEQYF.

This clonotype has more than one count but fewer than ten. The V and J genes are TRBV20-1 and TRBJ1-5; 7 nucleotides match TRBD1. The CDR3 consists of 17 residues. Germline V lookup: CDR1 DFQATT, CDR2 SNEGSKA (reference sequence). With 0 bases clipped from V and 6 bases from J, the junction kept 14 bases outside the gene matches. The CDR3 region has the DNA TGCAGTGCTAGAGATGGGCCCCCGACAGGGACGGCTCAGCCCCAGCATTTT. Translating gives CSARDGPPTGTAQPQHF.